The 10 T cell receptor beta chains listed next were all sequenced from one sample in a study of beta chain features in type 1 diabetes. Of the isolated RNA, all was reverse transcribed, and so the sequenced material was expressed TCRB transcripts. The method was immunoSEQ multiplex PCR; TCRdb's version includes in-frame clones alone and lacks a portion of them. In the table there are 390,000 or so clones, about 14% of which are singletons. The specimen was naive CD4+ T cells from blood. Receptors originate from a man aged 25-45 years in good health.

This clone occurred many times. The chain uses TRBV30 and TRBJ2-5; TRBD1 matches 9 bases. The CDR3 totals 13 residues. Germline V lookup: CDR1 GTSNPN, CDR2 SVGIG (reference sequence). V was clipped by 2 bases and J by 5 bases; unmatched bases: 3. This CDR3 reads CAWSTGGAETQYF. The CDR3 DNA sequence: TGTGCCTGGAGTACAGGGGGCGCGGAGACCCAGTACTTC.

About this clone: This same CDR3 is encoded by further DNA sequences in the sample. This chain joins TRBV7-2 and TRBJ2-3; no clear D gene. The V and J ends lost 0 bases and 0 bases respectively, with 7 bases between them. This CDR3 contains 15 residues. Germline loops: CDR1 SGHTA, CDR2 FQGNSA. In DNA, the CDR3 is TGTGCCAGCAGCTTAGCGGGCCGCAGCACAGATACGCAGTATTTT. It yields the protein CASSLAGRSTDTQYF.

The sample holds a few counts of this clone. This sequence joins TRBV29-1 and TRBJ1-1; possibly TRBD1 for D (6 bases). Germline CDR1 SQVTM, CDR2 ANQGSEA. V shed 1 base and J shed 10 bases, with 25 bases lying between them. CDR3 size: 16 residues. In DNA, the CDR3 is TGCAGCGTTGAAGGGGGGACATGTAGCTTCGGTTTGATAGCTTTCTTT. Amino acids: CSVEGGTCSFGLIAFF.

This clone has a handful of counts. The rearrangement links TRBV30 to TRBJ2-7; no clear D. The CDR3 is made up of 13 amino acids. Per germline, CDR1 GTSNPN and CDR2 SVGIG (reference sequence). V lost 4 bases to trimming and J lost 0 bases, with 10 bases between them. CDR3 in DNA: TGTGCCTGGAAAAGAGAGAGCTCCTACGAGCAGTACGTC. Translating gives CAWKRESSYEQYV.

J is TRBJ2-7 and V is TRBV10-2; D is ambiguous. The germline CDR1 and CDR2 sequences are WSHSY and SAAADI. Trimming left V 1 base short and J 6 bases short, with 7 bases between. This CDR3 contains 12 residues. The CDR3 loop reads CASSEFLGEQYV. The CDR3 DNA follows: TGCGCCAGCAGTGAGTTTCTCGGCGAGCAGTACGTC.

This clone showed up just a few times. This chain uses TRBV25-1 with TRBJ1-2, with D perhaps TRBD1 (6 bases). CDR1 MGHDK and CDR2 SYGVNS come from the germline V gene. The V end lost 4 bases, the J end lost 4 bases, and 13 bases lay between the germline ends. There are 14 residues in the CDR3. The DNA for the CDR3 is TGTGCCAGCAGTGTCCTTGGGGGCGCCTATGGCTACACCTTC. Its protein is CASSVLGGAYGYTF.

This clone was counted only a few times. The chain combines TRBV10-3 with TRBJ2-1, with 7 bases that match TRBD2. Trimming took 8 bases from V and 0 from J; bases not matched to a gene: 16. The CDR3 runs 18 residues. CDR1 and CDR2 from the germline V gene are ENHRY and SYGVKD. CDR3 sequence: CAIGGTKNQGSSYNEQFF. For the CDR3, the DNA is TGTGCCATCGGAGGGACTAAGAACCAAGGAAGCTCCTACAATGAGCAGTTCTTC.

This clone was seen at least ten times. This chain uses TRBV30 with TRBJ2-1; unclear D gene. The germline V gene has CDR1 GTSNPN and CDR2 SVGIG (reference sequence). Trimming stripped 4 bases from V and 6 bases from J, with 13 bases between. This CDR3 has 13 residues. The CDR3 nucleotides are TGTGCCTGGAACGCTCCGCCAGGCAATGAGCAGTTCTTC. Amino acids: CAWNAPPGNEQFF.

This clone was counted between two and nine times. This sequence joins TRBV30 and TRBJ1-2; D not certain. Germline lookup yields CDR1 GTSNPN and CDR2 SVGIG (reference sequence). This CDR3 is 12 amino acids long. CDR3 sequence (DNA): TGTGCGATCGCCCAGGACTACTATGGCTACACCTTC. Translating gives CAIAQDYYGYTF. Filled out from reference TRBV30 and TRBJ1-2, the complete variable domain reads SQTIHQWPATLVQPVGSPLSLECTVEGTSNPNLYWYRQAAGRGLQLLFYSVGIGQISSEVPQNLSASRPQDRQFILSSKKLLLSDSGFYLCAIAQDYYGYTFGSGTRLTVV.

The rearrangement joins TRBV20-1 to TRBJ2-1; the D is unclear. Germline CDR1 and CDR2: DFQATT and SNEGSKA (reference sequence). The CDR3 has 11 amino acids. V was trimmed by 1 base and J by 8 bases, leaving 6 bases between them. In nucleotides, the CDR3 is TGCAGTGCTAGAGCCCGCCATGAGCAGTTCTTC. Its translation is CSARARHEQFF.